Presented here are 13 T cell receptor beta chains from one specimen sequenced in a study of breast tumors, draining lymph nodes, adjacent tissues. TCRdb passed the multiplex PCR reads through MiXCR, listing each CDR3 protein once. Of around 66,000 distinct CDR3 sequences detected, around two fifths appear once; the ten largest clones hold about 8.4%. Source material: breast tumor tissue. The receptors originated from a female donor with breast cancer. Some clones in this sample may be carry-over from other donors' samples.

This clonotype was detected ten times or more. The chain carries TRBV11-2 and TRBJ2-3; unclear D gene. The V end was cut by 5 bases, the J end by 4 bases, with 7 bases between. CDR1 and CDR2 (germline): SGHAT, FQNNGV. This CDR3 comprises 12 residues. The chain's CDR3 is CASSPWSDTQYF. The CDR3 bases are TGTGCCAGCAGCCCGTGGTCAGATACGCAGTATTTT. Based on the CDR3 plus reference TRBV11-2 and TRBJ2-3, the full variable domain is EAGVAQSPRYKIIEKRQSVAFWCNPISGHATLYWYQQILGQGPKLLIQFQNNGVVDDSQLPKDRFSAERLKGVDSTLKIQPAKLEDSAVYLCASSPWSDTQYFGPGTRLTVL.

The chain carries TRBV20-1 and TRBJ2-1, with D uncertain. This CDR3 has 13 residues. The germline V gene has CDR1 DFQATT and CDR2 SNEGSKA (reference sequence). Trimming pared 8 bases from V and 4 bases from J, leaving 15 bases between. The CDR3 region has the DNA TGCAGTTTTGTAGGCCTCGGGTACAATGAGCAGTTCTTC. Translated, it gives CSFVGLGYNEQFF.

The V call is TRBV19, the J call TRBJ2-2; TRBD1 matches 9 bases. In germline, CDR1 is LNHDA, CDR2 SQIVND (reference sequence). V shed 9 bases, J shed 0 bases, and the junction held 11 bases outside the gene matches. This CDR3 contains 17 residues. The CDR3 is CASSRTGAPPNTGELFF. The CDR3 nucleotides read TGTGCCAGCAGCCGGACAGGGGCGCCCCCGAACACCGGGGAGCTGTTTTTT.

V usage is TRBV7-9 and J usage is TRBJ1-1; D is ambiguous. Per the germline V gene, CDR1 is SEHNR and CDR2 is FQNEAQ (reference sequence). The CDR3 extends over 14 amino acids. V lost 1 base to trimming and J lost 5 bases, with 11 bases between them. Here the CDR3 DNA reads TGTGCCAGCAGCTTAGGGTCAGAAAATACTGAAGCTTTCTTT. Its translation: CASSLGSENTEAFF.

This clonotype was observed at least ten times. The chain couples TRBV20-1 to TRBJ2-5, with D possibly being TRBD2 (5 bases). Trimming took 7 bases from V and 1 from J, leaving 7 bases between them. Germline CDR1 DFQATT, CDR2 SNEGSKA (reference sequence). This CDR3 has 11 amino acids. The CDR3 DNA is TGCAGTGGGCGGGTCCAAGAGACCCAGTACTTC. Protein product: CSGRVQETQYF.

This clonotype showed up many times. J is TRBJ2-7 and V is TRBV10-1, with D possibly being TRBD1 or TRBD2 (5 bases each). CDR1 WNHNN and CDR2 SYGVQD come from the germline V gene (reference sequence). V was trimmed by 6 bases and J by 3 bases, leaving 18 bases between them. CDR3 length: 15 amino acids. The CDR3 DNA reads as TGCGCCAGCAGGGGGACGGACGCCCTCTACTACGAGCAGTACTTC. It translates to CASRGTDALYYEQYF.

The chain combines TRBV29-1 with TRBJ1-2; D might be TRBD1 (6 bases). V shed 2 bases and J shed 4 bases, with 11 bases lying between them. The CDR3 covers 13 residues. Per the germline V gene, CDR1 is SQVTM and CDR2 is ANQGSEA. CDR3 DNA: TGCAGCGTTGAAAACAGGGTGGGCTATGGCTACACCTTC. Protein sequence: CSVENRVGYGYTF.

As to this clonotype: Compared with germline, one end of the junction differs, possibly owing to a read error. This chain uses TRBV5-4 with TRBJ2-5, with 7 bases fitting TRBD1. The CDR3 has 17 amino acids. Germline V gene data show CDR1 as SGHNT and CDR2 as YYREEE (reference sequence). The CDR3 sequence: CASSLTGAPNPQEAQYF. DNA for the CDR3: TGTGCCAGCAGCTTGACAGGGGCCCCTAACCCCCAAGAGGCCCAGTACTTC.

The CDR3 reads CASSEGGFMNTEAFF. The CDR3 nucleotides read TGTGCCAGCAGTGAAGGTGGTTTCATGAACACTGAAGCTTTCTTT. The rearrangement joins TRBV6-1 to TRBJ1-1; no reliable D call. Germline assignment: CDR1 MNHNS and CDR2 SASEGT. The CDR3 has 15 amino acids. The V and J ends lost 1 base and 0 bases respectively, with 9 bases between them.

The table lists this clonotype with many counts. This chain joins TRBV7-8 and TRBJ2-7, with a tentative D call TRBD2 (5 bases). CDR1 is SGHVS, CDR2 FQNEAQ, per germline. The CDR3 runs to 13 residues. Trimming stripped 7 bases from V and 2 bases from J, with 12 bases between. The CDR3 nucleotides read TGTGCCAGCACCTCCAGGCGGGCCTACGAGCAGTACTTC. It yields the protein CASTSRRAYEQYF.

Many counts were recorded for this clonotype. The rearrangement uses TRBV20-1 and TRBJ2-3; D is perhaps TRBD2 (5 bases). The length of the CDR3 is 15 residues. Germline CDR1 reads DFQATT; CDR2 reads SNEGSKA (reference sequence). V was pared by 4 bases and J by 1 base, with 15 bases between. This CDR3 is CSAIGPSGRTDTQYF. In nucleotides, the CDR3 is TGCAGTGCTATCGGTCCGAGCGGACGCACAGATACGCAGTATTTT.

This clonotype came up many times. The J gene is TRBJ1-2, the V gene TRBV6-2 or TRBV6-3; D is perhaps TRBD1 (6 bases). Germline values: CDR1 MNHEY, CDR2 SVGEGT. V lost 5 bases and J 2 bases, leaving 15 bases between the germline ends. The CDR3 consists of 15 residues. The CDR3 region is CASSPRPTGNYGYTF. CDR3 nucleotide sequence: TGTGCCAGCAGTCCCCGACCCACAGGGAACTATGGCTACACCTTC.

This clonotype was seen only once. This chain connects TRBV7-9 to TRBJ2-1; 7 bases match TRBD2. This CDR3 region has 17 residues. Germline CDR1 and CDR2: SEHNR and FQNEAQ (reference sequence). The J segment lost 6 bases and the V segment lost 5 bases, leaving 16 bases of the junction unmatched. CDR3 residues: CASSRREGQGLGNEQFF. The DNA for the CDR3 is TGTGCCAGCAGCAGGAGGGAGGGGCAGGGACTGGGCAATGAGCAGTTCTTC.